The clone carrying this TCR beta chain was recorded a few times. cDNA carried unique molecular identifiers, and a universal primer site was added by template switching. TCRdb reprocessed the 5' RACE reads via MiXCR and lists one record per CDR3 protein. The sample includes about 530,000 distinct CDR3 sequences, under 25% of them seen just once. Per germline, CDR1 LNHNV and CDR2 YYDKDF (reference sequence). CDR3 length equals 15 residues. Trimming at V came to 5 bases and at J to 0 bases, leaving 5 bases not matched to a gene. The data derive from a study of identical twins. Another study also made use of these data, one on yellow fever vaccine responses in identical twins.

The sequencing sample was made of CD4+ T cells sorted from blood. The gene calls are TRBV15 and TRBJ2-3; 7 nucleotides match TRBD2. This TCR derives from a woman in her late teens or twenties in good health. The CDR3 DNA is TGTGCCACCAGCGGAAGACTAGCAAGCACAGATACGCAGTATTTT. It is translated as CATSGRLASTDTQYF.